These 14 T cell receptor beta chains came from one sample sequenced in a study of HIV-infected patients and healthy controls. Whole blood was used without fractionation, so all unsorted peripheral T cells were included. Reverse transcription used 450 to 650 ng RNA and constant-region primers for alpha and beta. Alpha and beta chain libraries were made separately by chain-specific third strand synthesis with multiplexing indices. TCRdb independently ran MiXCR on the 5' RACE reads; one entry per CDR3 protein. In the table there are thousands of distinct CDR3 sequences, over 6.5% of which are singletons. The material was blood, obtained before antiretroviral therapy. The receptors here all came from an adult with HIV infection.

This clonotype qualifies as medium-sized (0.01 to 0.1%). The chain combines TRBV29-1 with TRBJ2-5, with D tentatively TRBD1 or TRBD2 (5 bases each). Germline CDR1 SQVTM, CDR2 ANQGSEA. CDR3 length: 13 amino acids. V gave up 3 bases and J gave up 5 bases, with 13 bases separating them. The CDR3 reads CSVDPEGLETQYF. In nucleotides, the CDR3 is TGCAGCGTTGACCCCGAGGGGCTGGAGACCCAGTACTTC. Full variable domain (missing parts from reference TRBV29-1 and TRBJ2-5): SAVISQKPSRDICQRGTSLTIQCQVDSQVTMMFWYRQQPGQSLTLIATANQGSEATYESGFVIDKFPISRPNLTFSTLTVSNMSPEDSSIYLCSVDPEGLETQYFGPGTRLLVL.

In its sample, this clonotype was seen many times. The chain joins TRBV20-1 to TRBJ2-1, with TRBD2 matching 14 bases. CDR3 length: 15 amino acids. Germline CDR1 DFQATT, CDR2 SNEGSKA (reference sequence). V was clipped by 2 bases and J by 6 bases; unmatched bases: 3. CDR3 in amino acids: CSARMTSGGANEQFF. The CDR3 bases are TGCAGTGCTAGAATGACTAGCGGGGGGGCCAATGAGCAGTTCTTC.

This clonotype counts as medium-sized (0.01 to 0.1%). V usage is TRBV30 and J usage is TRBJ2-3; 15 bases fit TRBD2. Trimming removed 3 bases from V and 3 bases from J; junction bases left unmatched: 1. Germline V lookup: CDR1 GTSNPN, CDR2 SVGIG (reference sequence). The CDR3 loop spans 15 amino acids. CDR3 bases: TGTGCCTGGAGCGGGACTAGCGGGAGGACAGATACGCAGTATTTT. Residues: CAWSGTSGRTDTQYF.

This clonotype was detected ten times or more. The chain uses TRBV5-1 and TRBJ1-2; D not certain. This CDR3 comprises 12 residues. V was trimmed by 4 bases and J by 6 bases, leaving 10 bases between them. The V gene's germline CDR1 is SGHRS and CDR2 YFSETQ. CDR3 nucleotide sequence: TGCGCCAGCAGCAAGACGGCGGATGGCTACACCTTC. It codes for CASSKTADGYTF.

This clonotype was detected only a few times. The chain couples TRBV12-3 or TRBV12-4 to TRBJ1-1; a weak D match, TRBD1 (6 bases). V was shortened by 5 bases and J by 7 bases, with 20 bases between the two germline ends. The CDR3 runs 15 residues. For the CDR3, the DNA is TGTGCCAGCAGTCCAAGACGTATAGGGGGAAGTGAAGCTTTCTTT. This gives the protein CASSPRRIGGSEAFF.

This chain joins TRBV6-5 and TRBJ2-3; tentatively, D is TRBD1 or TRBD2 (7 bases each). This CDR3 comprises 17 residues. Germline loops: CDR1 MNHEY, CDR2 SVGAGI. Between the trimmed V and J ends, which lost 5 bases and 2 bases, there was a span of 20 bases. Here the CDR3 DNA reads TGTGCCAGCAGTACTCCAGGGGGGGGGAGGGACACAGATACGCAGTATTTT. As protein: CASSTPGGGRDTDTQYF.

The rearrangement uses TRBV2 and TRBJ1-4, with D tentatively TRBD1 (6 bases). V lost 3 bases, J lost 4 bases, and 12 bases lay in between. This CDR3 has 15 amino acids. In germline, CDR1 is SNHLY, CDR2 FYNNEI. The chain's CDR3 is CASSDSGVYNEKLFF. The CDR3 nucleotides are TGTGCCAGCAGTGATTCAGGGGTCTATAATGAAAAACTGTTTTTT.

This chain links TRBV6-2 or TRBV6-3 with TRBJ1-1, with a tentative D call TRBD1 (6 bases). V was cut by 7 bases and J by 11 bases, with 20 bases left in between. The CDR3 is 13 amino acids. CDR1 is MNHEY, CDR2 SVGEGT, per germline. The CDR3 nucleotides are TGTGCCAGCATTAAATCAGGACAGTCTGGGGCTTTCTTT. As protein: CASIKSGQSGAFF.

There are many counts of this clonotype. The V and J genes are TRBV5-6 and TRBJ2-1; 8 positions match TRBD1. The CDR3 is made up of 12 amino acids. CDR1 SGHDT and CDR2 YYEEEE come from the germline V gene. V lost 4 bases to trimming and J lost 8 bases; unmatched junction nucleotides: 2. The CDR3 DNA sequence: TGTGCCAGCAGCGGACAGGGCCATGAGCAGTTCTTC. Translating gives CASSGQGHEQFF.

This clonotype is medium-sized (0.01 to 0.1%) within its sample. CDR3 nucleotide sequence: TGTGCCAGCAGCAAACTAGCGGGAGCCACCGGGGAGCTGTTTTTT. The encoded protein is CASSKLAGATGELFF. The chain couples TRBV7-3 to TRBJ2-2; 11 positions match TRBD2. Germline CDR1 is SGHTA and CDR2 is FQGTGA. J lost 4 bases, V lost 5 bases, and 3 bases had no gene match. This CDR3 is 15 amino acids long.

This clonotype is medium-sized by share. V gene TRBV4-2 combines with J gene TRBJ2-5; TRBD2 agrees at 13 bases. Germline V lookup: CDR1 LGHNA, CDR2 YNFKEQ. CDR3 length: 16 amino acids. The J segment lost 5 bases and the V segment lost 0 bases, leaving 3 bases of the junction unmatched. The CDR3: CASSQERTSGSETQYF. The CDR3 coding sequence is TGTGCCAGCAGCCAAGAACGGACTAGCGGGAGCGAGACCCAGTACTTC.

Judged by abundance, this clonotype is medium-sized. The V gene is TRBV6-4, the J gene TRBJ2-1; possibly TRBD2 for D (6 bases). V gave up 0 bases and J gave up 2 bases, with 8 bases separating them. This CDR3 has 15 amino acids. CDR1 and CDR2 (germline): MRHNA, SNTAGT. For the CDR3, the DNA is TGTGCCAGCAGTGACTCTGAGCGGGCCTACAATGAGCAGTTCTTC. It is translated as CASSDSERAYNEQFF.

In regard to this clonotype: A much bigger clone sits one base away, suggesting this may be a read error. The chain joins TRBV5-4 to TRBJ2-5, with unresolved D. V lost 0 bases to trimming and J lost 7 bases, with 7 bases between them. Germline loops: CDR1 SGHNT, CDR2 YYREEE (reference sequence). This CDR3 spans 12 amino acids. CDR3: CASSLDLGTQYF. For the CDR3, the DNA is TGTGCCAGCAGCTTGGATTTGGGGACCCAGTACTTC.

This clonotype is labeled medium-sized (0.01 to 0.1%). CDR3 residues: CASSGGLAGYSYNEQFF. CDR3 DNA sequence: TGCGCCAGCAGCGGGGGACTAGCGGGGTACTCCTACAATGAGCAGTTCTTC. The V and J genes are TRBV5-1 and TRBJ2-1, with 13 bases lining up with TRBD2. The germline CDR1 and CDR2 sequences are SGHRS and YFSETQ. After removal of 4 bases from V and 0 bases from J, the junction contained 4 bases not matched to a gene. The CDR3 totals 17 residues.